This is a list of T cell receptor beta chains from one sample in a study of T cell responses to AZD1222 COVID-19 vaccine. The table came from immunoSEQ multiplex PCR; TCRdb's copy has only in-frame clones and leaves some out. The table lists some 130,000 clones, about 87% of them singletons. The specimen comprised peripheral blood, sampled on day 0 of AZD1222 vaccination. All receptors derive from an adult in good health. Each CDR3 is given with its conserved first and last residue. D genes are given only for firm matches. A row's size may be missing; if present it is once, few, many or a size class.

TRBJ2-3	TRBV4-1	few	TRBD2	TGCGCCAGCAGCCAAGAGGGGACTAGCGTTCATGCAGATACGCAGTATTTT	CASSQEGTSVHADTQYF
TRBJ1-5	TRBV28	NA	NA	TGTGCCATCCACGAGCAGGGAGGTAGTCAGCCCCAGCATTTT	CAIHEQGGSQPQHF
TRBJ1-2	TRBV3-1/TRBV3-2	NA	NA	TGTGCCAGCAGCCAAGGGGTAACCTATGGCTACACCTTC	CASSQGVTYGYTF
TRBJ1-5	TRBV30	NA	NA	TGTGCCTGGAGTCAATCTTTTGGGGGTGATGGGCAGCCCCAGCATTTT	CAWSQSFGGDGQPQHF
TRBJ2-7	TRBV5-1	NA	NA	TGCGCCAGCAGTTTACCCAATAGCGGAAAAGACTACGAGCAGTACTTC	CASSLPNSGKDYEQYF
TRBJ2-6	TRBV5-5	NA	NA	TGTGCCAGCAGCTCCTGGGGGCCTGGGGCCAACGTCCTGACTTTC	CASSSWGPGANVLTF
TRBJ1-4	TRBV4-3	NA	TRBD1	TGCGCCAGCAGCCAGGACGGGACAGGGACTGAAAAACTGTTTTTT	CASSQDGTGTEKLFF
TRBJ2-7	TRBV7-8	NA	NA	TGTGCCAGCAGCTTAGCATCCGAGACCTACGAGCAGTACTTC	CASSLASETYEQYF
TRBJ2-2	TRBV29-1	NA	NA	TGCAGCGTTGAAGATTTACGACACCGCACCGGGGAGCTGTTTTTT	CSVEDLRHRTGELFF
TRBJ2-1	TRBV10-3	NA	TRBD2	TGTGCCATCAGTGAGTCGTTAGCGGGTAGGGACAATGAGCAGTTCTTC	CAISESLAGRDNEQFF
TRBJ1-1	TRBV21-1	NA	NA	TGTGCCAGCAGCAAAGCCCCTGGGATTGGCTTAAGAAGGGGGCTGGACACTGAAGCTTTCTTT	CASSKAPGIGLRRGLDTEAFF
TRBJ2-1	TRBV24-1	NA	TRBD2	TGTGCCACCAGTGACCCTCTTAGCGGGAGCAACTACAATGAGCAGTTCTTC	CATSDPLSGSNYNEQFF
TRBJ1-3	TRBV18	NA	NA	TGTGCCAGCTCACTCACTGCAGGAGGTGGAAACACCATATATTTT	CASSLTAGGGNTIYF
TRBJ1-3	TRBV5-6	NA	NA	TGTGCCAGCAGCTTGGGACAGCAGCGCACCATATATTTT	CASSLGQQRTIYF
TRBJ2-5	TRBV13	NA	NA	TGTGCCAGCAGCTTTCGCGGAACAGGAGAAGAGACCCAGTACTTC	CASSFRGTGEETQYF
TRBJ1-6	TRBV9	NA	NA	TGTGCCAGCAGCGTAGCGCCAGGGGATATTAATTCACCCCTCCACTTT	CASSVAPGDINSPLHF
TRBJ2-1	TRBV4-2	NA	TRBD2	TGTGCCAGCAGCCCAACTGGGACTAGCGGGAGGGGGAATGAGCAGTTCTTC	CASSPTGTSGRGNEQFF
TRBJ1-3	TRBV11-2	NA	NA	TGTGCCAGCACCCATTGGGGAAACACCATATATTTT	CASTHWGNTIYF
TRBJ2-4	TRBV7-2	NA	TRBD1	TGTGCCAGCAGCTTTGACAGGGGGCGCGATCGGATTCAGTACTTC	CASSFDRGRDRIQYF
TRBJ1-1	TRBV11-2	NA	NA	TGTGCCAGCAGCCCGGGGTGGACTGAAGCTTTCTTT	CASSPGWTEAFF
TRBJ2-7	TRBV2	NA	NA	TGTGCCAGCAGTGAAGGTGTATACCCCTACGAGCAGTACTTC	CASSEGVYPYEQYF
TRBJ2-3	TRBV3-1/TRBV3-2	NA	TRBD2	TGTGCCAGCAGCACCCTAGCGGGGGGGCCCGGAGATACGCAGTATTTT	CASSTLAGGPGDTQYF
TRBJ1-3	TRBV10-3	once	NA	TGTGCCATCAGTGAGTCCTGGAGCTCTGGAAACACCATATATTTT	CAISESWSSGNTIYF
TRBJ1-1	TRBV30	once	NA	TGTGCGTTAGAAGCAGGAACGAACACTGAAGCTTTCTTT	CALEAGTNTEAFF
TRBJ2-7	TRBV11-3	NA	NA	TGTGCCAGCAGCTTAATCGGGAGCTTAGACGAGCAGTACTTC	CASSLIGSLDEQYF
TRBJ2-7	TRBV25-1	few	TRBD1	TGTGCCAGCAGTGGATCCCCCGGGACAGGGCGTATCTACGAGCAGTACTTC	CASSGSPGTGRIYEQYF
TRBJ1-4	TRBV6-2/TRBV6-3	once	NA	TGTGCCAGCAGTTACCGGAGGGACCGACCAACTAATGAAAAACTGTTTTTT	CASSYRRDRPTNEKLFF
TRBJ1-1	TRBV6-5	NA	NA	TGTGCCAGCACCCGGACCGTGAACACTGAAGCTTTCTTT	CASTRTVNTEAFF
TRBJ1-2	TRBV19	once	NA	TGTGCCAGTCGCGACACCGACTATGGCTACACCTTC	CASRDTDYGYTF